A single sample gave rise to the 16 T cell receptor beta chains below, sequenced in a study of beta chain features in type 1 diabetes. Study-wide findings and caveats: Moderately but significantly shorter TCRB CDR3s were found in Type 1 diabetes patients in all four CD4+ subsets.

The antigens these receptors bind are not known. The sequenced template was cDNA made from the entire isolated RNA. Generated by immunoSEQ multiplex PCR, the TCRdb table keeps only in-frame clones and is missing some. Altogether roughly 250,000 clones are present, roughly 20% being singletons, with the ten largest covering about 0.027%. The sequencing sample was made of naive CD4+ T cells from blood. Every receptor here comes from a woman aged 40 to 50 with type 1 diabetes.

V usage is TRBV7-3 and J usage is TRBJ2-1; TRBD1 is a possible D gene (6 bases). Germline V lookup: CDR1 SGHTA, CDR2 FQGTGA. The CDR3 has 14 residues. V lost 6 bases, J lost 8 bases, and 17 bases lay in between. CDR3 DNA sequence: TGTGCCAGCAGTTGGGGACATCTGGGCGATGAGCAGTTCTTC. This translates into CASSWGHLGDEQFF.

The chain combines TRBV4-3 with TRBJ2-1; 11 positions match TRBD2. Germline lookup yields CDR1 LGHNA and CDR2 YSLEER. The CDR3 contains 20 residues. Trimming took 1 base from V and 1 from J; bases not matched to a gene: 12. CDR3 in amino acids: CASSQGIPSGRLGSYNEQFF. The CDR3 nucleotides read TGCGCCAGCAGCCAAGGAATCCCTAGCGGGAGGTTGGGGTCCTACAATGAGCAGTTCTTC.

In this sample, this clone turned up a few times. The V and J genes are TRBV9 and TRBJ2-1, with 10 bases fitting TRBD2. This CDR3 region has 18 residues. Germline trimming cut 2 bases from V and 5 bases from J; bases unmatched to any gene: 13. Germline CDR1 reads SGDLS; CDR2 reads YYNGEE. The CDR3 nucleotides are TGTGCCAGCAGCGTCGGGACTAGCGCATCGACGGGGGACAATGAGCAGTTCTTC. This codes for CASSVGTSASTGDNEQFF. The full variable domain, in which reference TRBV9 and TRBJ2-1 provide the parts outside the CDR3, is DSGVTQTPKHLITATGQRVTLRCSPRSGDLSVYWYQQSLDQGLQFLIQYYNGEERAKGNILERFSAQQFPDLHSELNLSSLELGDSALYFCASSVGTSASTGDNEQFFGPGTRLTVL.

This chain connects TRBV25-1 to TRBJ2-1; 10 bases line up with TRBD2. CDR3 length equals 14 residues. With V trimmed by 5 bases and J by 5 bases, 3 bases remained unmatched. Germline V gives CDR1 MGHDK, CDR2 SYGVNS. The CDR3 region is CASSLLAGNNEQFF. The CDR3 DNA follows: TGTGCCAGCAGTTTACTAGCGGGGAACAATGAGCAGTTCTTC. The full variable domain, rest sourced from reference TRBV25-1 and TRBJ2-1, is EADIYQTPRYLVIGTGKKITLECSQTMGHDKMYWYQQDPGMELHLIHYSYGVNSTEKGDLSSESTVSRIRTEHFPLTLESARPSHTSQYLCASSLLAGNNEQFFGPGTRLTVL.

The chain employs TRBV4-1 and TRBJ2-5; 9 bases line up with TRBD1. This CDR3 comprises 15 residues. Trimming cost V 3 bases and J 2 bases; bases outside gene matches: 4. From germline, CDR1 is MGHRA and CDR2 YSYEKL. The CDR3 loop reads CASSHGTGIQETQYF. CDR3 nucleotide sequence: TGCGCCAGCAGCCACGGGACAGGGATTCAAGAGACCCAGTACTTC.

This clone has only a few counts. The chain uses TRBV7-3 and TRBJ1-2; no reliable D call. With 2 bases removed from V and 4 bases from J, the gap between germline ends came to 23 bases. This CDR3 is 18 amino acids long. Germline values: CDR1 SGHTA, CDR2 FQGTGA. CDR3 in DNA: TGTGCCAGCAGCTTATTGCCTCTCACCACGCGTGATACCTATGGCTACACCTTC. This sequence encodes CASSLLPLTTRDTYGYTF. Drawing the rest from reference TRBV7-3 and TRBJ1-2, the complete variable domain is GAGVSQTPSNKVTEKGKYVELRCDPISGHTALYWYRQSLGQGPEFLIYFQGTGAADDSGLPNDRFFAVRPEGSVSTLKIQRTERGDSAVYLCASSLLPLTTRDTYGYTFGSGTRLTVV.

The table lists this clone with a few counts. The chain employs TRBV5-4 and TRBJ1-1; D not resolved. CDR1 and CDR2 from the germline V gene are SGHNT and YYREEE (reference sequence). The CDR3 has 13 amino acids. V was pared by 0 bases and J by 1 base, with 4 bases between. CDR3 residues: CASSLAGNTEAFF. The CDR3 coding sequence is TGTGCCAGCAGCTTGGCCGGGAACACTGAAGCTTTCTTT.

This clone occurred a few times. The chain has TRBV9 and TRBJ1-2; 8 bases are a match to TRBD1. The CDR3 runs to 14 residues. CDR1 is SGDLS and CDR2 is YYNGEE in the germline V gene. The junction had 5 bases not matched to a gene; V was cut back by 3 bases and J by 4 bases. Written as DNA, the CDR3 is TGTGCCAGCAGCGACGACAGGGGTGGCTATGGCTACACCTTC. Protein sequence: CASSDDRGGYGYTF.

This clone was seen only once. The gene calls are TRBV19 and TRBJ2-1, with 10 bases aligning to TRBD2. Germline-derived CDR1 and CDR2 are LNHDA and SQIVND (reference sequence). The ends lost 8 bases at V and 7 bases at J; junction bases unmatched: 11. This CDR3 contains 15 residues. The CDR3 loop reads CASAPGAGGQNEQFF. The CDR3 nucleotides are TGTGCCAGTGCCCCAGGAGCGGGGGGGCAAAATGAGCAGTTCTTC.

This clone was detected only a few times. The CDR3 is CASSVASGVFTVTQFF. DNA of the CDR3: TGTGCCAGCAGCGTAGCTTCGGGGGTATTCACGGTCACGCAGTTCTTC. The chain employs TRBV9 and TRBJ2-1, with D tentatively TRBD2 (6 bases). The germline V gene has CDR1 SGDLS and CDR2 YYNGEE. CDR3 size: 16 residues. V was pared by 0 bases and J by 12 bases, with 22 bases between.

The table lists this clone with a few counts. CDR3 nucleotide sequence: TGTGCCAGCAGCTTGAGGGTGGCGGGAGGGCCTGCAGATACGCAGTATTTT. Translated: CASSLRVAGGPADTQYF. The J gene is TRBJ2-3, the V gene TRBV5-4; 9 bases agree with TRBD2. The CDR3 has 17 amino acids. The V and J ends lost 1 base and 4 bases, in that order; junction bases with no gene match: 10. Germline V gene data show CDR1 as SGHNT and CDR2 as YYREEE (reference sequence).

The chain combines TRBV27 with TRBJ1-1, with 7 bases fitting TRBD1. CDR1 and CDR2 (germline): MNHEY, SMNVEV (reference sequence). The V gene end was trimmed by 0 bases and the J gene end by 5 bases; junction bases not matched to a gene: 6. The CDR3 contains 15 residues. CDR3: CASSLSVQGITEAFF. CDR3 sequence (DNA): TGTGCCAGCAGTTTATCGGTACAGGGGATTACTGAAGCTTTCTTT.

This clone was picked up a small number of times. The V call is TRBV30, the J call TRBJ2-1, with 8 bases matching TRBD2. Germline V lookup: CDR1 GTSNPN, CDR2 SVGIG (reference sequence). The CDR3 extends over 12 amino acids. In DNA form, the CDR3 reads TGTGCGCGGGAGGAAGAAATGAATGAGCAGTTCTTC. Translated: CAREEEMNEQFF.

This clone appeared a few times. This rearrangement joins TRBV4-3 to TRBJ1-2, with 7 bases fitting TRBD1. CDR1 is LGHNA, CDR2 YSLEER, per germline. The CDR3 covers 16 residues. The ends lost 4 bases at V and 4 bases at J; junction bases unmatched: 12. The CDR3: CASSRFLGTASYGYTF. In DNA, the CDR3 is TGCGCCAGCAGCCGATTCCTCGGGACAGCCTCCTATGGCTACACCTTC.

This chain links TRBV28 with TRBJ1-1, with D possibly being TRBD1 (5 bases). V lost 7 bases and J lost 7, with 13 bases in between. Germline-derived CDR1 and CDR2 are MDHEN and SYDVKM. The CDR3 is made up of 12 amino acids. The CDR3 bases are TGTGCCAGCATGGAGGGGCGCCGTGAAGCTTTCTTT. It translates to CASMEGRREAFF.

The chain joins TRBV7-9 to TRBJ1-2; 7 bases align to TRBD1. The V and J ends lost 5 bases and 8 bases, in that order; junction bases with no gene match: 8. Germline-derived CDR1 and CDR2 are SEHNR and FQNEAQ (reference sequence). The CDR3 runs 13 residues. The CDR3 region is CASSRDSEGGYTF. DNA for the CDR3: TGTGCCAGCAGCCGGGACAGCGAAGGGGGCTACACCTTC.